What follows describes a single TCR beta chain. What it binds is unknown. Sequencing used immunoSEQ multiplex PCR; TCRdb keeps in-frame clones, though not all of them. The repertoire includes about 100,000 clones, about 87% of them detected once, and more than 8.5% sits in the top ten. This sample is drawn from a study of T cell responses to AZD1222 COVID-19 vaccine. Study-level findings and limits: Repertoires were obtained solely post-peak T cell response. Spike was spanned by vaccine-associated CD4 TCRs, which were dominant at 160-218 and 743-854. Mostly white British, mostly female donors; authors suggested clonal diversity may be underestimated.

Whether given at about 4 or about 12 weeks, second doses were pooled. The length of the CDR3 is 15 residues. Germline CDR1 and CDR2: MGHDK and SYGVNS. V lost 4 bases to trimming and J lost 0 bases, with 10 bases between them. The genes are TRBV25-1 and TRBJ1-3, with D unclear. The sequence derives from an adult who received the AZD1222 COVID-19 vaccine. The sequencing here drew on peripheral blood, taken 28 days after the second AZD1222 dose. CDR3 loop: CASSASDYSGNTIYF. CDR3 bases: TGTGCCAGCAGTGCCAGCGACTACTCTGGAAACACCATATATTTT.